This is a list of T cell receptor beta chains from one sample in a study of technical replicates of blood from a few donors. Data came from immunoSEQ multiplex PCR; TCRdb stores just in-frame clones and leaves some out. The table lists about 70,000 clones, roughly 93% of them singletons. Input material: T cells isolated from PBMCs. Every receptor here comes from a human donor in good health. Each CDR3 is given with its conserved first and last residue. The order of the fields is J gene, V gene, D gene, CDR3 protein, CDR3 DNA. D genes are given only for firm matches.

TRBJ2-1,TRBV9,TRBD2,CASSVGLASDEQFF,TGTGCCAGCAGCGTGGGACTAGCTTCCGATGAGCAGTTCTTC
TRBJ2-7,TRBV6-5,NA,CASSYTHGVPYEQYF,TGTGCCAGCAGTTACACTCACGGGGTTCCCTACGAGCAGTACTTC
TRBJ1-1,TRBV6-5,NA,CASSYMVGLNTEAFF,TGTGCCAGCAGTTACATGGTCGGGTTGAACACTGAAGCTTTCTTT
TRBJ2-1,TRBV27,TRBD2,CASSQNRRENNEQFF,TGTGCCAGCAGTCAAAATAGGCGGGAGAACAATGAGCAGTTCTTC
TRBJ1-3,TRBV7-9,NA,CASSLEGFGTIYF,TGTGCCAGCAGCTTGGAGGGGTTCGGCACCATATATTTT
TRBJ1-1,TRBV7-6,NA,CASSSTGNTEAFF,TGTGCCAGCAGCTCGACAGGGAACACTGAAGCTTTCTTT
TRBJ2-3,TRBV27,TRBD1,CASSSSGTGGADTQYF,TGTGCCAGCAGTTCTTCCGGGACAGGGGGCGCAGATACGCAGTATTTT
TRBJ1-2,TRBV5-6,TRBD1,CASSWDRDVRGYTF,TGTGCCAGCAGTTGGGACAGGGACGTGAGGGGCTACACCTTC
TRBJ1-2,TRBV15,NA,CATSGGHLDGSYGYTF,TGTGCCACCAGCGGGGGACACCTCGACGGTAGCTATGGCTACACCTTC
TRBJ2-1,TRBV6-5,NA,CASGVSGYNEQFF,TGTGCCAGCGGCGTTAGCGGCTACAATGAGCAGTTCTTC